This T cell receptor beta chain was found in a study of shared clonotypes between healthy human individuals. About the research overall: The study enrolled a couple of women and a few men aged 18 to 49. For every donor, three CD4 naive, three CD4 memory, two CD8 naive and one CD8 memory plates were used. Whole-study results and caveats: Sequencing of the sorted subsets was shown by rarefaction to be incomplete despite large depth.

TCRdb keeps only in-frame clones here, not all; method: immunoSEQ multiplex PCR. The table includes 2 million to 3 million clones, over 85% detected once. In the case of this clone: Its cognate antigen is unknown.

The CDR3 runs to 14 residues. Germline CDR1 SEHNR, CDR2 FQNEAQ (reference sequence). V gave up 5 bases and J gave up 5 bases; unmatched junction bases: 6. Sequencing input: naive CD4+ T cells sorted from blood. The subset: CD45RA+ positively selected. The TCR originated in a man younger than 35 in good health. The chain uses TRBV7-9 and TRBJ2-5, with 9 bases matching TRBD1. In DNA form, the CDR3 reads TGTGCCAGCAGCCTGGACAGGGGAGGTGAGACCCAGTACTTC. It codes for CASSLDRGGETQYF.